This is a list of T cell receptor beta chains from one sample in a study of blood T cell repertoires in COVID-19. This table comes from immunoSEQ multiplex PCR, and its TCRdb copy is limited to in-frame clones, with some not included. The repertoire consists of around 150,000 clones, with 76% occurring once and the leading ten covering roughly 3.5%. Material: peripheral blood. These receptors originate from a woman older than 75 with acute or convalescent COVID-19. The CDR3 runs from the conserved cysteine through the conserved F or W. D genes are given only for firm matches. A clone size is listed for some rows: how often the clone was seen (once, few, many), or a class if it is expanded.

TRBD1,TRBJ2-2,-,TRBV7-3,TGTGCCAGCAGCCCACGACAGGGGGCTACCGGGGAGCTGTTTTTT,CASSPRQGATGELFF
-,TRBJ2-7,many,TRBV2,TGTGCCAGCAATGGGCCAAGGTCCTACGAGCAGTACTTC,CASNGPRSYEQYF
-,TRBJ2-2,-,TRBV18,TGTGCCAGTGCTAGGAGCGCGAACACCGGGGAGCTGTTTTTT,CASARSANTGELFF
TRBD1,TRBJ1-1,-,TRBV18,TGTGCCAGCTCACCAACAGGGGAGGAAGCTTTCTTT,CASSPTGEEAFF
TRBD1,TRBJ2-2,-,TRBV9,TGTGCCAGCAGCGCCGGACAGGTTGATAACACCGGGGAGCTGTTTTTT,CASSAGQVDNTGELFF
TRBD1,TRBJ2-3,-,TRBV19,TGTGCCAGCTCGCCGGGACAGGGGAGCGCAGATACGCAGTATTTT,CASSPGQGSADTQYF
-,TRBJ1-5,-,TRBV27,TGTGCCAGCAGTTTATCGAGGGCTTGGAGCAATCAGCCCCAGCATTTT,CASSLSRAWSNQPQHF
-,TRBJ1-1,few,TRBV7-2,TGTGCCAGCAGCTTAGAACTGAGCACTGAAGCTTTCTTT,CASSLELSTEAFF
-,TRBJ2-7,-,TRBV27,TGTGCCAGCAGTTTTGGGGTGGGGGCGGGAGCTCCCTACGAGCAGTACTTC,CASSFGVGAGAPYEQYF
TRBD2,TRBJ2-3,-,TRBV5-8,TGTGCCAGCAGCCCGGGACTAGCGGAATACACAGATACGCAGTATTTT,CASSPGLAEYTDTQYF
-,TRBJ1-1,-,TRBV5-6,TGTGCCAGCAGCTTCCAGGGTGGCAACACTGAAGCTTTCTTT,CASSFQGGNTEAFF
TRBD1,TRBJ2-7,-,TRBV5-6,TGTGCCAGCAGCCAGGACAGGGTCGAGGTTGGTTACGAGCAGTACTTC,CASSQDRVEVGYEQYF
TRBD1,TRBJ1-2,-,TRBV5-4,TGTGCCAGCAGCTCCGGGACAGGGGATATTGGCTACACCTTC,CASSSGTGDIGYTF
TRBD2,TRBJ2-3,-,TRBV7-3,TGTGCCAGCAGCCGTAGCGGGGCCACAGATACGCAGTATTTT,CASSRSGATDTQYF
TRBD2,TRBJ2-7,few,TRBV6-5,TGTGCCAGCAGTTACAGCGGGAGGGTACTTTCCTACGAGCAGTACTTC,CASSYSGRVLSYEQYF
TRBD1,TRBJ1-2,-,TRBV19,TGTGCCAGTAGTATAACAGGGACAGGATCCTTATATGGCTACACCTTC,CASSITGTGSLYGYTF
-,TRBJ1-1,-,TRBV7-9,TGTGCCAGCAGCTTAGCCCTTGGGACTTCTTACACTGAAGCTTTCTTT,CASSLALGTSYTEAFF
-,TRBJ2-7,-,TRBV6-1,TGTGCCAGCAGTGAATCAGGGATCCACGAGCAGTACTTC,CASSESGIHEQYF
TRBD2,TRBJ2-2,once,TRBV3-1/TRBV3-2,TGTGCCAGCAGCCCTCCGACTAGCGTGACTGAGGAGCTGTTTTTT,CASSPPTSVTEELFF
TRBD2,TRBJ2-7,-,TRBV6-1,TGTGCCAGCAGTGATAAAATGACGGCTGGGACTAACTACGAGCAGTACTTC,CASSDKMTAGTNYEQYF
TRBD2,TRBJ2-3,-,TRBV19,TGTGCCAGTAGGGGTAGCGGGGAAGATACGCAGTATTTT,CASRGSGEDTQYF
TRBD1,TRBJ1-6,-,TRBV14,TGTGCCAGCAGCCAAGGGCAGGGGGTTGATTCACCCCTCCACTTT,CASSQGQGVDSPLHF
-,TRBJ1-6,-,TRBV4-3,TGCGCCAGCAGCCAAGAAAGTCAGAATTCACCCCTCCACTTT,CASSQESQNSPLHF
TRBD1,TRBJ2-1,-,TRBV4-2,TGTGCCAGCAGCGGGCTGGGACAGGGTGGAAACAATGAGCAGTTCTTC,CASSGLGQGGNNEQFF
-,TRBJ2-2,-,TRBV19,TGTGCCAGTAGTCTACGGGGATTCGACACCGGGGAGCTGTTTTTT,CASSLRGFDTGELFF
-,TRBJ2-7,-,TRBV24-1,TGTGCCCCTGCAGGGGGGACGGGGCAGTACTTC,CAPAGGTGQYF
-,TRBJ1-1,-,TRBV29-1,TGCAGCGTTGTGGAGGGTGTCACCACTGAAGCTTTCTTT,CSVVEGVTTEAFF
-,TRBJ1-2,-,TRBV9,TGTGCCAGCAGCGTAGACACAGGGAACTATGGCTACACCTTC,CASSVDTGNYGYTF
-,TRBJ2-3,-,TRBV27,TGTGCCAGCAGTACAGGGCGTCGGGTTACGGATACGCAGTATTTT,CASSTGRRVTDTQYF
TRBD1,TRBJ1-1,few,TRBV18,TGTGCCAGCTCACGACAGGGAAGGTCTGAAGCTTTCTTT,CASSRQGRSEAFF
-,TRBJ1-5,-,TRBV30,TGTGCCTGGAGCACGGGCAGGGGCTCCCAGCCCCAGCATTTT,CAWSTGRGSQPQHF
-,TRBJ2-1,-,TRBV18,TGTGCCAGCTCACCAATAGCGGTGTCCTACAATGAGCAGTTCTTC,CASSPIAVSYNEQFF
-,TRBJ1-2,-,TRBV30,TGTGCCTGGAGCCCTCAGCCAGGAGGCTACACCTTC,CAWSPQPGGYTF
-,TRBJ1-2,-,TRBV7-9,TGTGCCAGCAGCTCAACGCTTAATAGCCGCTACACCTTC,CASSSTLNSRYTF
-,TRBJ2-5,-,TRBV4-3,TGCGCCAGCAGCCAAGATCGGTCGGGGGAGACCCAGTACTTC,CASSQDRSGETQYF
TRBD1,TRBJ1-1,-,TRBV2,TGTGCCAGCAGTCCTCAGGGGGCTGGCACTGAAGCTTTCTTT,CASSPQGAGTEAFF
TRBD1,TRBJ1-5,few,TRBV3-1/TRBV3-2,TGTGCCAGCAGCCAAACAGGGGTTAGCAATCAGCCCCAGCATTTT,CASSQTGVSNQPQHF
TRBD2,TRBJ2-3,-,TRBV15,TGTGCCACCAGCAGATCCCGGCGGGGGGGGCCTGTAGCAGATACGCAGTATTTT,CATSRSRRGGPVADTQYF
-,TRBJ1-1,few,TRBV27,TGTGCCAGCAGTTTCCCAGGCAGGGAAGCTTTCTTT,CASSFPGREAFF
-,TRBJ1-3,-,TRBV30,TGTGCCTGGAGTGTGAATATATTCTTAGGTCTTCGGGACTACTCTGGAAACACCATATATTTT,CAWSVNIFLGLRDYSGNTIYF
TRBD1,TRBJ1-6,-,TRBV6-5,TGTGCCAGCAGTTACGACAGGGGTGTTTCACCCCTCCACTTT,CASSYDRGVSPLHF
TRBD2,TRBJ2-7,-,TRBV7-2,TGTGCCAGCAGCCCCGTGTGGACTAGCGGGCGGGTTCCCTACGAGCAGTACTTC,CASSPVWTSGRVPYEQYF